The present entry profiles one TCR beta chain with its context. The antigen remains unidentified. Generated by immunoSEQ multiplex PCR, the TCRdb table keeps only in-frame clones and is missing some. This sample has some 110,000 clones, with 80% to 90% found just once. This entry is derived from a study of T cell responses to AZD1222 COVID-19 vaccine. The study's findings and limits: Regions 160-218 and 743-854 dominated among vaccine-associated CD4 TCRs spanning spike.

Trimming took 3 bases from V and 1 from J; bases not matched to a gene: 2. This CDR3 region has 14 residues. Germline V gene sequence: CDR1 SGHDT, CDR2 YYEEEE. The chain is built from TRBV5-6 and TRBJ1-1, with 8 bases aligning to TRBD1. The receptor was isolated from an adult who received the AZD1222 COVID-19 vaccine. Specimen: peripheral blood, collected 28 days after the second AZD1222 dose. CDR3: CASSWGTGNTEAFF. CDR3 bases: TGTGCCAGCAGCTGGGGGACAGGGAACACTGAAGCTTTCTTT.